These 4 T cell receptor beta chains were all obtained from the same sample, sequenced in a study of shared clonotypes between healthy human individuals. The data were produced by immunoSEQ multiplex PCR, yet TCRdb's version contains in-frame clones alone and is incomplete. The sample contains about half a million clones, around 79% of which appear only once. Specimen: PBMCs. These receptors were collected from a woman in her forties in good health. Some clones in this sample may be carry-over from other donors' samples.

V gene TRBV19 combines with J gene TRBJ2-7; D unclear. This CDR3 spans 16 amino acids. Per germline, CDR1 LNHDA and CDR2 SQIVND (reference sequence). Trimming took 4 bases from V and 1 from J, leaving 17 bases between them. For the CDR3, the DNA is TGTGCCAGTAGTACCCGTGACACCTTCCCGTCCTACGAGCAGTACTTC. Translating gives CASSTRDTFPSYEQYF.

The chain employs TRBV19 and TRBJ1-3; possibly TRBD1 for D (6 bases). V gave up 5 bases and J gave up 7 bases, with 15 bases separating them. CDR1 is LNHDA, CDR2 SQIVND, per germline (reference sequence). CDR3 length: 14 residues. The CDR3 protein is CASSEEGDTNTIYF. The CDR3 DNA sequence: TGTGCCAGTAGTGAAGAGGGGGATACGAACACCATATATTTT. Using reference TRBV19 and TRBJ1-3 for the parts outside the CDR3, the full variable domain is DGGITQSPKYLFRKEGQNVTLSCEQNLNHDAMYWYRQDPGQGLRLIYYSQIVNDFQKGDIAEGYSVSREKKESFPLTVTSAQKNPTAFYLCASSEEGDTNTIYFGEGSWLTVV.

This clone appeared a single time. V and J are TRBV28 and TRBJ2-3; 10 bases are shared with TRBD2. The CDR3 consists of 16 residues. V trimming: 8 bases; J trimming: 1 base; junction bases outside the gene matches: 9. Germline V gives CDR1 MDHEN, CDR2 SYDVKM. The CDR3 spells CASPDPLAGGTDTQYF. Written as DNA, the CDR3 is TGTGCCAGCCCCGACCCCCTAGCGGGGGGCACAGATACGCAGTATTTT.

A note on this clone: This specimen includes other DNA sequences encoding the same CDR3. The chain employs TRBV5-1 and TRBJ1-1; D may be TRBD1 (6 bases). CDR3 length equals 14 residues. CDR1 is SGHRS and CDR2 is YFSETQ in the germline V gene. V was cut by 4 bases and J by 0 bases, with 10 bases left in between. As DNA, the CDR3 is TGCGCCAGCAGCGGGGGCGTTTTGAACACTGAAGCTTTCTTT. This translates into CASSGGVLNTEAFF.